These T cell receptor beta chains were read from a single sample in a study of T cell repertoires and Cas9 in healthy adults. Sequenced by immunoSEQ multiplex PCR; TCRdb stores in-frame clones only, minus some. The table shows around 20,000 clones, with about nine tenths occurring only once. The sequenced sample was CD4+ effector T cells (CD127+, CD25-, CD137-, CD154-) from PBMCs; culture status not recorded. Receptors originate from a human donor in good health. The CDR3 runs from the conserved cysteine through the conserved F or W. D genes are given only for firm matches. Rows give clone size only sometimes, using once, few, many, or a class for an expanded clone.

TGTGCCATCAGTGAGTCTCGGGGGAGCTCTGGGGCCAACGTCCTGACTTTC CAISESRGSSGANVLTF TRBV10-3 - once TRBJ2-6
TGTGCCAGTAGTAGACTGGAGAGCACAGATACGCAGTATTTT CASSRLESTDTQYF TRBV19 - - TRBJ2-3
TGTGCCAGCGAGTGGGCCGACGGTAGCAATCAGCCCCAGCATTTT CASEWADGSNQPQHF TRBV6-1 - - TRBJ1-5
TGTGCCAGCAGCTTAGGACTAGCGGGGGTAGATGAGCAGTTCTTC CASSLGLAGVDEQFF TRBV7-6 TRBD2 - TRBJ2-1
TGTGCCAGCAGCAAGGGACTAGCAGGGAGGGACGAGCAGTACTTC CASSKGLAGRDEQYF TRBV21-1 - - TRBJ2-7
TGTGCCAGCAGCCCTCTAAGGTGGACAGGGACCTACGAGCAGTACTTC CASSPLRWTGTYEQYF TRBV11-2 TRBD1 - TRBJ2-7
TGTGCCAGCTCACCACCGGTGGTAATCCAAAGGCAGGGGAACACTGAAGCTTTCTTT CASSPPVVIQRQGNTEAFF TRBV18 - - TRBJ1-1
TGTGCCAGCAGACGGGACGGGAAAACCGGGGAGCTGTTTTTT CASRRDGKTGELFF TRBV6-5 - few TRBJ2-2
TGTGCCAGCAGTGGGACTAGCGGGGGGTATGAGCAGTTCTTC CASSGTSGGYEQFF TRBV6-5 TRBD2 - TRBJ2-1
TGTGCCAGCAGTTACCCGACAGGCGCTACCGGGGAGCTGTTTTTT CASSYPTGATGELFF TRBV6-5 - - TRBJ2-2
TGTGCCAGCAGTTTATGGGGAATTAACACCATATATTTT CASSLWGINTIYF TRBV28 - few TRBJ1-3
TGTGCCAGCAGCTTAGCTCGGGCAGGGCCTATCTCTGGAAACACCATATATTTT CASSLARAGPISGNTIYF TRBV7-9 - - TRBJ1-3
TGCGCCAGCAGCTGCGAGACCGGGTCTGGTGGCACCGGGGAGCTGTTTTTT CASSCETGSGGTGELFF TRBV27 - - TRBJ2-2
TGTGCAAGTCGCTTAGTGGCACCCCTGGACACCGGGGAGCTGTTTTTT CASRLVAPLDTGELFF TRBV12-2 - - TRBJ2-2
TGCGCCAGCAGCCCGCTAACTAGCGGGGGGGCCTATTACAATGAGCAGTTCTTC CASSPLTSGGAYYNEQFF TRBV5-1 TRBD2 - TRBJ2-1
TGTGCCAGCAGCTTAATTCGGAACCTATACAATGAGCAGTTCTTC CASSLIRNLYNEQFF TRBV11-2 - - TRBJ2-1
TGTGCCACCAGCAGAGATATGATTTCCTATGGCTACACCTTC CATSRDMISYGYTF TRBV15 - - TRBJ1-2
TGTGCCAGCAGCTTGGGGCGGGGGGCATACTACGAGCAGTACTTC CASSLGRGAYYEQYF TRBV5-4 TRBD2 - TRBJ2-7
TGTGCCAGCAGTTTGGGACTAGCGGCCTCCGCCACCCATACGCAGTATTTT CASSLGLAASATHTQYF TRBV11-1 TRBD2 once TRBJ2-3
TGTGCCAGCAGCTTAGAGGGACATAAGAACACTGAAGCTTTCTTT CASSLEGHKNTEAFF TRBV11-2 - - TRBJ1-1
TGCGCCAGCAGAACTAGCGGGGAAACCTCCTACGAGCAGTACTTC CASRTSGETSYEQYF TRBV5-1 TRBD2 - TRBJ2-7
TGTGCCAGCAGCGGAGGCTACGAGCAGTACTTC CASSGGYEQYF TRBV11-1 - - TRBJ2-7
TGTGCCAGCAGTGCGGGGATTGGAGATAAGTACTTC CASSAGIGDKYF TRBV6-5 - - TRBJ2-7
TGTGCCAGTAGTACTGTAGAATACAATCAGCCCCAGCATTTT CASSTVEYNQPQHF TRBV19 - - TRBJ1-5
TGTGCCAGCAGTCCGCCTATGACAGTTAATGAAAAACTGTTTTTT CASSPPMTVNEKLFF TRBV28 - - TRBJ1-4
TGTGCCAGCAGTTCGGGTTGGGGGACAGGACCAGGAAATGAGCAGTACTTC CASSSGWGTGPGNEQYF TRBV28 TRBD1 - TRBJ2-7